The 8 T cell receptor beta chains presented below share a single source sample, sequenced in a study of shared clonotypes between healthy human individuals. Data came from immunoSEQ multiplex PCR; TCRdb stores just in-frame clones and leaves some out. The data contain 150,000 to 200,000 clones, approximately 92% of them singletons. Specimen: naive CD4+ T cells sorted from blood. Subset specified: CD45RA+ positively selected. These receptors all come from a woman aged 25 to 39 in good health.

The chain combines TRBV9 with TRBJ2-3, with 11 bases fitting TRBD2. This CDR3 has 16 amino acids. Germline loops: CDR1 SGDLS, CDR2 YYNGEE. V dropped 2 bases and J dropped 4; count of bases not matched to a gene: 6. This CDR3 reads CASSVTTSGRPDTQYF. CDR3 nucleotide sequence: TGTGCCAGCAGCGTTACCACTAGCGGGAGACCAGATACGCAGTATTTT.

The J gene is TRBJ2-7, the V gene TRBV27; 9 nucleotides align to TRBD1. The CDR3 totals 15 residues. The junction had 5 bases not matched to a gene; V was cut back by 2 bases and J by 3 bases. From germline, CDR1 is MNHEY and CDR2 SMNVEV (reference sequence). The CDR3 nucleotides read TGTGCCAGCAGTTTAATGGGACAGGGAAGCTACGAGCAGTACTTC. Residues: CASSLMGQGSYEQYF.

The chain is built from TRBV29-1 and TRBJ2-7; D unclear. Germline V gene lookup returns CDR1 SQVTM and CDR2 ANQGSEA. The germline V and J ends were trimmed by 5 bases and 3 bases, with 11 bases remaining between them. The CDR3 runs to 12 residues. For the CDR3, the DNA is TGCAGCGTTCCCGGACCGAGCTACGAGCAGTACTTC. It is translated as CSVPGPSYEQYF.

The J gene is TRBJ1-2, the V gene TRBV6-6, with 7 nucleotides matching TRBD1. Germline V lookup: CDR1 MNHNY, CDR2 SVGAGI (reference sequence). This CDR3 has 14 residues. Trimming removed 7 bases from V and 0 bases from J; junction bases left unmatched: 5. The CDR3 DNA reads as TGTGCCAGCACCGGGACAGAAACTAACTATGGCTACACCTTC. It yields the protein CASTGTETNYGYTF.

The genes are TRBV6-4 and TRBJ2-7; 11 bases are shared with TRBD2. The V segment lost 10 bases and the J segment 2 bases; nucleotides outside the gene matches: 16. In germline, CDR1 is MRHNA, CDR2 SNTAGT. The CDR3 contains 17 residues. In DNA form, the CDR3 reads TGTGCCACCAAACCCCCCAAACTAGCGGGAGTTACCTACGAGCAGTACTTC. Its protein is CATKPPKLAGVTYEQYF.

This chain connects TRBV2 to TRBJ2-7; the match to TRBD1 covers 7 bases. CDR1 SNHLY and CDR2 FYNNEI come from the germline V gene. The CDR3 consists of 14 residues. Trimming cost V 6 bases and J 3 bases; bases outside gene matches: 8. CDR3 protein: CASRGDSVYYEQYF. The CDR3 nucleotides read TGTGCCAGCAGAGGGGACAGCGTTTACTACGAGCAGTACTTC.

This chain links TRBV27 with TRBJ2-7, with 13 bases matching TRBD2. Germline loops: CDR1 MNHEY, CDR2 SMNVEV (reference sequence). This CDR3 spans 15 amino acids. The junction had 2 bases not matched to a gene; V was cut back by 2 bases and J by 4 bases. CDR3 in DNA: TGTGCCAGCAGTTTAAGGACTAGCGGGAGTTACGAGCAGTACTTC. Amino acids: CASSLRTSGSYEQYF.

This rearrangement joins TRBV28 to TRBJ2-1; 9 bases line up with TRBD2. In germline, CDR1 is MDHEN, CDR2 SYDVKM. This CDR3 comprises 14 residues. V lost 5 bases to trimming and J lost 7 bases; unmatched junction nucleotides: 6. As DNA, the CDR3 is TGTGCCAGCAGTGCGGGAGGGCCGCGGAATGAGCAGTTCTTC. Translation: CASSAGGPRNEQFF.